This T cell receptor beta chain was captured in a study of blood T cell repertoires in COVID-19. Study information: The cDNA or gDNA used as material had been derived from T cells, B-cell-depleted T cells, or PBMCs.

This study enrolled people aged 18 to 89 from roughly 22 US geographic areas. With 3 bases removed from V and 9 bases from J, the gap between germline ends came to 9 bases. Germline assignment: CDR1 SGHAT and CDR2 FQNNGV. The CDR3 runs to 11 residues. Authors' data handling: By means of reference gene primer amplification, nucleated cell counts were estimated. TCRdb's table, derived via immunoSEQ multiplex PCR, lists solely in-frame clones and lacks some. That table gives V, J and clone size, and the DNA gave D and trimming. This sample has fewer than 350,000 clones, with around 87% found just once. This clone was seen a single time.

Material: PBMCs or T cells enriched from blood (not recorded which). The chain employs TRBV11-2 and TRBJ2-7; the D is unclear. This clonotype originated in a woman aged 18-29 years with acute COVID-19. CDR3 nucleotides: TGTGCCAGCAGCTTGCAATTCGGGCAGTACTTC. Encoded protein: CASSLQFGQYF.